The present entry profiles one T cell receptor beta chain with its context. This clonotype showed up just a few times. Its antigen is unknown. No much larger clonotype is one base removed from it; base qualities were not supplied. The data belong to a study of identical twins listed by TCRdb under 2016. A note on the overall study: To test whether fetal clonotypes persist, the study used deep sequencing on TCR alpha and beta repertoires from monozygotic twins, unrelated adults of various ages, and cord blood. To rule out contamination, the twin experiments were replicated at different times with different library preparation protocols. Study-level results and caveats: Compared with coincidental sharing between unrelated individuals, out-of-frame TCR alpha sequences shared between twins had an excess of sequences with low generation probability. Zero-insertion analyses could be partly confounded by invariant T cells such as MAIT and iNKT, though diverse VJ usage argued against such confounding for most clonotypes. Recombination models systematically underestimated out-of-frame TCR alpha sharing in monozygotic twins but agreed with sharing between unrelated individuals. A weaker excess of twin sharing was found in beta out-of-frame sequences because the signal-to-noise ratio was lowered by fewer shared sequences. Abundant cord blood beta clonotypes had fewer insertions, young adult naive repertoires showed a similar but weaker trend, and memory repertoires showed no such trend. Because the same donors could not be followed over many years, conclusions were based on cross-sectional statistical analysis.

To prepare the library, 5' RACE was applied. Sequencing took place on an Illumina HiSeq 2000. A universal primer binding site was added through template switching, and the final cDNA carried a unique molecular identifier so that TCR cDNA molecules could be counted accurately. First-strand cDNA for TCR alpha and beta chains was synthesized from specific primers in the conserved constant-segment region. To control for contamination, each cDNA library was double barcoded with a SMART-Mk sample barcode plus Illumina barcodes. TruSeq adapter sequences and Illumina sample barcodes were added in two successive PCR steps. The Illumina HiSeq platform was used with custom primers to sequence TCR alpha and beta cDNA libraries. Processing in the source paper ran as follows. MiGEC processed the raw reads to extract unique molecular identifiers, while MiXCR was used to determine the CDR3 positions. Recombination models were inferred per individual with the repgenHMM and IGoR tools using an EM algorithm. Shared clonotype analysis was performed with the tcR package in R, normalizing sharing by the product of cloneset sizes. To study raw recombination without the effects of thymic and clonal selection, out-of-frame nonproductive sequences were analyzed. The public reads were reprocessed in TCRdb via fastp at Q25 and MiXCR, keeping in-frame beta chains. Each entry is one CDR3 protein sequence, shown with its most common DNA and genes. These V and J calls originate from TCRdb's pipeline instead of the authors' own analysis. The sample profile shows 400,000 to 600,000 distinct CDR3 sequences; about 20% of them were found once. The ten biggest clones cover approximately 0.52% of the sample.

Every donor in the study was a healthy Caucasian. Three pairs of female monozygotic twins, all aged about 18 to 30 years, made up the twin cohort. Positive isolation kits from Invitrogen were used to isolate the CD4+ and CD8+ T cell populations. Another study also made use of these data, one on yellow fever vaccine responses in identical twins. That second report states: According to the authors, the vaccine-induced T cell response in identical twins seemed to be partly convergent and partly specific to each individual. Focusing on identical twins, the study followed the T cell clones that responded to the vaccine, and did so with precision.

Source material: CD4+ T cells sorted from blood. This clonotype originated in a woman under 30 in good health.

The CDR3 loop reads CASSVEWTITDTQYF. The DNA reads as follows: TGTGCCAGCAGCGTAGAGTGGACTATCACAGATACGCAGTATTTT. Recombination linked TRBV9 to TRBJ2-3, with TRBD2 as a weak D call on 6 bases. Based on the germline V gene, the CDR1 and CDR2 sequences are SGDLS and YYNGEE. Including the terminal cysteine and phenylalanine, the CDR3 comprises 15 residues. This entry keeps only the CDR3 DNA: 45 bases, framed from base 1. The junction carries 10 bases between V and J, which are trimmed by 0 bases and 2 bases respectively.